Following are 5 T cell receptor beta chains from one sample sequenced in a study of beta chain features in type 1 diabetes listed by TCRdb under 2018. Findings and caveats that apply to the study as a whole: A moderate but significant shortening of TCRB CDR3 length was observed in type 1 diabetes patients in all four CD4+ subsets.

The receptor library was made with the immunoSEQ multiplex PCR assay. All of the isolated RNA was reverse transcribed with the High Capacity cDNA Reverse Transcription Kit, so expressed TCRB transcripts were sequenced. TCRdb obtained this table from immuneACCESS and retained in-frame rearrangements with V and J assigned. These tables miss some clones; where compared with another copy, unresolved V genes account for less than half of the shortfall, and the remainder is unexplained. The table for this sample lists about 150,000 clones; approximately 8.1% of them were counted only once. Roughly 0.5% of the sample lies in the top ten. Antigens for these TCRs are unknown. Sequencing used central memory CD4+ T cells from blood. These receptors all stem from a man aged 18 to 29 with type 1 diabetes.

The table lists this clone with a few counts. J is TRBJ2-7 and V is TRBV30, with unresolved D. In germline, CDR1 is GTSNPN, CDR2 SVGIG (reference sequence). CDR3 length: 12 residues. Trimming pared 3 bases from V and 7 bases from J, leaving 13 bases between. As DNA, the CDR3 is TGTGCCTGGAGCGGTTCAGTGAGGGAGCAGTACTTC. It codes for CAWSGSVREQYF. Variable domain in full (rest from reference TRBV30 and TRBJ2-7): SQTIHQWPATLVQPVGSPLSLECTVEGTSNPNLYWYRQAAGRGLQLLFYSVGIGQISSEVPQNLSASRPQDRQFILSSKKLLLSDSGFYLCAWSGSVREQYFGPGTRLTVT.

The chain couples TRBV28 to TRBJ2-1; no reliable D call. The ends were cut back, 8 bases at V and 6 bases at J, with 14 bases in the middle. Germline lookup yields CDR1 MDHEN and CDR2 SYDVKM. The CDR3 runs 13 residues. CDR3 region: CASLGRRFNEQFF. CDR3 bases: TGTGCCAGCCTCGGCCGGAGATTCAATGAGCAGTTCTTC.

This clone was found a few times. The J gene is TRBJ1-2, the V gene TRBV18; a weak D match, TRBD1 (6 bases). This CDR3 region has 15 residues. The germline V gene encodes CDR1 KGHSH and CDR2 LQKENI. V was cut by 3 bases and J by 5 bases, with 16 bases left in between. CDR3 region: CASSPAPDSGYGYTF. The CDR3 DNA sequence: TGTGCCAGCTCACCTGCCCCGGACAGTGGGTATGGCTACACCTTC.

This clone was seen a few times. CDR3 DNA sequence: TGCGCCAGCAGCTCCCGGGACAGGGGTGACTATGGCTACACCTTC. This codes for CASSSRDRGDYGYTF. The chain links TRBV5-1 to TRBJ1-2; TRBD1 matches 10 bases. Germline V lookup: CDR1 SGHRS, CDR2 YFSETQ. The CDR3 sequence is 15 residues long. Losses at the gene ends were 3 bases for V and 3 bases for J; bases not matched to a gene: 5.

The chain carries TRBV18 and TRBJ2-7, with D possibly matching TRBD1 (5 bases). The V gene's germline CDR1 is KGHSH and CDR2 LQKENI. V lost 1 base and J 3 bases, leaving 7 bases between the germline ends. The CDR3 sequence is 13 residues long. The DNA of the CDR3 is TGTGCCAGCTCACCACAGGGGCGCTACGAGCAGTACTTC. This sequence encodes CASSPQGRYEQYF.